These 27 T cell receptor beta chains share one sample of origin, sequenced in a study of radiation and T cells in renal cell carcinoma. Specified time point: blood 2 weeks post-SBRT. As for treatment: 15 Gy SBRT to primary tumor, nephrectomy 4 weeks later. Using immunoSEQ multiplex PCR, the repertoire was profiled, and TCRdb retains in-frame clones only, with some absent. The sample includes 100,000 to 150,000 clones, around 80% of them seen just once. The source material was blood, sampled from a patient whose treatment included radiotherapy and nephrectomy. The receptors stem from a man aged 50-60 years with renal cell carcinoma.

About this clone itself: The junction shows a germline mismatch at one end, possibly a read error. The V call is TRBV28, the J call TRBJ2-1; the D gene is possibly TRBD2 (5 bases). Germline values: CDR1 MDHEN, CDR2 SYDVKM. The CDR3 runs 11 residues. CDR3 in DNA: TGTGCCAGCAGTTTCGAGACGGGAAGGGTCTTC. Its protein is CASSFETGRVF.

This chain uses TRBV2 with TRBJ2-7; TRBD2 matches at 7 bases. Germline V gene sequence: CDR1 SNHLY, CDR2 FYNNEI. Germline trimming cut 1 base from V and 2 bases from J; bases unmatched to any gene: 5. CDR3 size: 15 residues. The CDR3 nucleotides read TGTGCCAGCAGTGAAGGGGCTAGCGGCACCTACGAGCAGTACTTC. It yields the protein CASSEGASGTYEQYF.

The V and J genes are TRBV29-1 and TRBJ1-5; D is perhaps TRBD1 (6 bases). The length of the CDR3 is 13 residues. V was trimmed by 6 bases and J by 3 bases, leaving 12 bases between them. Germline values: CDR1 SQVTM, CDR2 ANQGSEA. The CDR3 loop is CSVGDRNNQPQHF. As DNA, the CDR3 is TGCAGCGTCGGTGACAGGAACAATCAGCCCCAGCATTTT.

The CDR3 is CASSAGGRSYEQYF. The CDR3 DNA follows: TGTGCCAGCAGCGCCGGGGGGCGGTCCTACGAGCAGTACTTC. V and J are TRBV9 and TRBJ2-7; tentatively, D is TRBD2 (7 bases). Germline values: CDR1 SGDLS, CDR2 YYNGEE. The CDR3 consists of 14 residues. V was cut by 3 bases and J by 1 base, with 11 bases left in between.

The V call is TRBV15, the J call TRBJ2-5, with a weak D call TRBD1 (6 bases). From germline, CDR1 is LNHNV and CDR2 YYDKDF (reference sequence). Trimming shortened V by 0 bases and J by 2 bases, and 19 bases separated the two germline ends. This CDR3 comprises 18 residues. CDR3: CATSRDKGPRRGQETQYF. Here the CDR3 DNA reads TGTGCCACCAGCAGAGATAAGGGACCCCGAAGGGGGCAAGAGACCCAGTACTTC.

The chain is built from TRBV4-1 and TRBJ2-5, with 11 bases aligning to TRBD2. The germline gives CDR1 MGHRA, CDR2 YSYEKL. Trimming at V came to 4 bases and at J to 5 bases, leaving 9 bases not matched to a gene. The CDR3 sequence is 16 residues long. CDR3 sequence: CASSPRVAGGSETQYF. CDR3 DNA: TGCGCCAGCAGCCCCCGGGTAGCGGGAGGGTCGGAGACCCAGTACTTC.

The table lists this clone with a count of one. This sequence joins TRBV2 and TRBJ2-7; 9 positions match TRBD1. Looked up from germline, CDR1 is SNHLY and CDR2 is FYNNEI. The CDR3 is 13 residues long. With V trimmed by 8 bases and J by 2 bases, 4 bases remained unmatched. The CDR3 sequence is CASRDREPYEQYF. DNA for the CDR3: TGTGCCAGCCGGGACAGGGAACCCTACGAGCAGTACTTC.

The chain combines TRBV5-1 with TRBJ1-1; 11 nucleotides agree with TRBD1. CDR1 is SGHRS and CDR2 is YFSETQ in the germline V gene. V lost 1 base to trimming and J lost 0 bases; unmatched junction nucleotides: 5. The CDR3 contains 17 residues. CDR3 sequence: CASSLRGQGVLNTEAFF. In DNA, the CDR3 is TGCGCCAGCAGCTTGAGGGGACAGGGGGTTCTGAACACTGAAGCTTTCTTT.

This clone has at least ten counts. The J gene is TRBJ1-6, the V gene TRBV6-1; D uncertain. Germline V gives CDR1 MNHNS, CDR2 SASEGT. Trimming removed 2 bases at V and 7 bases at J, with 6 bases between. The CDR3 extends over 13 amino acids. This CDR3 reads CASSETANSPLHF. Here the CDR3 DNA reads TGTGCCAGCAGTGAAACTGCGAATTCACCCCTCCACTTT.

In the case of this clone: Other DNA variants within this sample encode the same CDR3. The chain joins TRBV18 to TRBJ2-3, with unresolved D. V lost 3 bases and J 3 bases, leaving 7 bases between the germline ends. Germline V CDR1 and CDR2: KGHSH, LQKENI. This CDR3 is 13 amino acids long. CDR3 nucleotide sequence: TGTGCCAGCTCACCCGCTAGTACAGATACGCAGTATTTT. Translating gives CASSPASTDTQYF.

This clone is a singleton in its sample. The chain joins TRBV6-1 to TRBJ2-7; 9 bases align to TRBD1. The V gene's germline CDR1 is MNHNS and CDR2 SASEGT. Germline trimming cut 8 bases from V and 3 bases from J; bases unmatched to any gene: 14. CDR3 size: 16 residues. This chain's CDR3 is CASGVTGTGKIYEQYF. CDR3 DNA: TGTGCCAGCGGTGTCACAGGGACAGGGAAAATCTACGAGCAGTACTTC.

This chain connects TRBV4-3 to TRBJ2-2; D unclear. The germline V gene encodes CDR1 LGHNA and CDR2 YSLEER. The CDR3 has 16 amino acids. V was cut by 3 bases and J by 3 bases, with 14 bases left in between. This chain's CDR3 is CASSHQRIQDTGELFF. As DNA, the CDR3 is TGCGCCAGCAGCCACCAAAGGATACAAGACACCGGGGAGCTGTTTTTT.

This clone has only one observation. This chain uses TRBV29-1 with TRBJ2-7; D may be TRBD1 (6 bases). Germline loops: CDR1 SQVTM, CDR2 ANQGSEA. The CDR3 runs to 12 residues. Trimming took off 5 bases at V and 5 bases at J, with 13 bases between the two ends. CDR3: CSVRTDGDEQYF. The CDR3 coding sequence is TGCAGCGTTCGGACAGACGGCGACGAGCAGTACTTC.

The chain joins TRBV6-1 to TRBJ1-5; D not certain. Germline V lookup: CDR1 MNHNS, CDR2 SASEGT. The CDR3 has 13 amino acids. The ends were cut back, 2 bases at V and 2 bases at J, with 4 bases in the middle. This chain's CDR3 is CASSEWGNQPQHF. Written as DNA, the CDR3 is TGTGCCAGCAGTGAATGGGGCAATCAGCCCCAGCATTTT.

This chain connects TRBV2 to TRBJ1-5, with 8 bases identical to TRBD1. Trimming cost V 3 bases and J 10 bases; bases outside gene matches: 11. This CDR3 is built from 15 residues. Germline-derived CDR1 and CDR2 are SNHLY and FYNNEI. The chain's CDR3 is CASSDYGTGNGPQHF. In nucleotides, the CDR3 is TGTGCCAGCAGTGACTATGGGACAGGCAACGGACCCCAGCATTTT. The complete variable domain, with remaining parts taken from reference TRBV2 and TRBJ1-5, reads EPEVTQTPSHQVTQMGQEVILRCVPISNHLYFYWYRQILGQKVEFLVSFYNNEISEKSEIFDDQFSVERPDGSNFTLKIRSTKLEDSAMYFCASSDYGTGNGPQHFGDGTRLSIL.

This rearrangement joins TRBV5-1 to TRBJ2-3; TRBD2 is a possible D gene (5 bases). This CDR3 comprises 15 residues. Germline loops: CDR1 SGHRS, CDR2 YFSETQ. The V end lost 1 base, the J end lost 1 base, and 10 bases lay between the germline ends. CDR3 protein: CASSLPGSGTDTQYF. CDR3 in DNA: TGCGCCAGCAGCTTGCCGGGGAGCGGCACAGATACGCAGTATTTT.

The rearrangement uses TRBV7-8 and TRBJ1-1; TRBD1 might be the D (6 bases). The CDR3 contains 15 residues. V gave up 6 bases and J gave up 6 bases, with 20 bases separating them. Germline CDR1 and CDR2: SGHVS and FQNEAQ. The CDR3 DNA is TGTGCCAGCAGTTTCCTACCGGGGGCGGTGGCTGAAGCTTTCTTT. Protein sequence: CASSFLPGAVAEAFF.

The sample holds a few counts of this clone. V and J are TRBV5-6 and TRBJ2-7, with 12 bases aligning to TRBD2. Germline V gives CDR1 SGHDT, CDR2 YYEEEE. The CDR3 totals 16 residues. The V and J ends lost 0 bases and 3 bases, in that order; junction bases with no gene match: 4. The CDR3 protein is CASSLVLAGGGYEQYF. The CDR3 DNA sequence: TGTGCCAGCAGCTTGGTACTAGCGGGAGGAGGCTACGAGCAGTACTTC.

This clone appeared a single time. V gene TRBV7-2 combines with J gene TRBJ2-7; no reliable D call. The CDR3 totals 13 residues. The V end lost 1 base, the J end lost 3 bases, and 7 bases lay between the germline ends. CDR1 is SGHTA and CDR2 is FQGNSA in the germline V gene. As DNA, the CDR3 is TGTGCCAGCAGCTTAGACACTTACTACGAGCAGTACTTC. Its protein product is CASSLDTYYEQYF.

In DNA, the CDR3 is TGTGCCTGGAGCCTCCTGACAGGGTGGGATTCACCCCTCCACTTT. It translates to CAWSLLTGWDSPLHF. V and J are TRBV30 and TRBJ1-6; TRBD1 matches 7 bases. Germline CDR1 and CDR2: GTSNPN and SVGIG (reference sequence). The CDR3 has 15 residues. V was clipped by 3 bases and J by 8 bases; unmatched bases: 10.

The V call is TRBV27, the J call TRBJ1-5, with D tentatively TRBD1 (5 bases). This CDR3 has 17 residues. Germline values: CDR1 MNHEY, CDR2 SMNVEV (reference sequence). Trimming pared 9 bases from V and 0 bases from J, leaving 21 bases between. CDR3 amino acids: CASSLTWTSLSNQPQHF. Here the CDR3 DNA reads TGTGCCAGTTCGCTTACCTGGACATCGCTTAGCAATCAGCCCCAGCATTTT.

The gene calls are TRBV27 and TRBJ1-1; possible D gene TRBD1, 6 bases. Between the trimmed V and J ends, which lost 3 bases and 2 bases, there was a span of 10 bases. Germline CDR1 reads MNHEY; CDR2 reads SMNVEV (reference sequence). The length of the CDR3 is 14 residues. The CDR3 DNA is TGTGCCAGCAGTTTTCAGGGGCTAAACACTGAAGCTTTCTTT. Translating gives CASSFQGLNTEAFF.

The chain has TRBV11-2 and TRBJ2-1; 7 positions agree with TRBD2. The germline V gene encodes CDR1 SGHAT and CDR2 FQNNGV. J was trimmed by 5 bases and V by 5 bases; bases with no gene match: 15. CDR3 size: 17 residues. The CDR3 is CASSRTLGRGRNNEQFF. CDR3 bases: TGTGCCAGCAGCCGAACCCTAGGGCGGGGGAGGAACAATGAGCAGTTCTTC.

The chain joins TRBV7-2 to TRBJ2-7; unclear D gene. CDR1 and CDR2 from the germline V gene are SGHTA and FQGNSA. The V end was cut by 3 bases, the J end by 3 bases, with 3 bases between. This CDR3 is built from 11 residues. CDR3: CASSFYYEQYF. As DNA, the CDR3 is TGTGCCAGCAGCTTCTACTACGAGCAGTACTTC.

The rearrangement uses TRBV9 and TRBJ2-3; 13 positions match TRBD2. The CDR3 extends over 16 amino acids. With V trimmed by 2 bases and J by 5 bases, 5 bases remained unmatched. CDR1 and CDR2 from the germline V gene are SGDLS and YYNGEE. For the CDR3, the DNA is TGTGCCAGCAGCGTCGAGGGACTAGCGGGATTAGATACGCAGTATTTT. Amino acid sequence: CASSVEGLAGLDTQYF.

The rearrangement links TRBV18 to TRBJ1-5; tentatively, D is TRBD1 (6 bases). This CDR3 is built from 15 residues. In germline, CDR1 is KGHSH, CDR2 LQKENI. The ends were cut back, 4 bases at V and 5 bases at J, with 15 bases in the middle. This CDR3 reads CASSQTQGRDQPQHF. As DNA, the CDR3 is TGTGCCAGCTCACAAACGCAGGGGAGGGATCAGCCCCAGCATTTT.

This rearrangement joins TRBV9 to TRBJ1-2; the D gene is possibly TRBD1 (5 bases). Trimming cost V 0 bases and J 5 bases, with 20 bases left between them. The CDR3 sequence is 17 residues long. The germline V gene has CDR1 SGDLS and CDR2 YYNGEE. The CDR3 sequence: CASSVALDPTVLYGYTF. In DNA form, the CDR3 reads TGTGCCAGCAGCGTAGCTCTTGATCCGACAGTGCTGTATGGCTACACCTTC.